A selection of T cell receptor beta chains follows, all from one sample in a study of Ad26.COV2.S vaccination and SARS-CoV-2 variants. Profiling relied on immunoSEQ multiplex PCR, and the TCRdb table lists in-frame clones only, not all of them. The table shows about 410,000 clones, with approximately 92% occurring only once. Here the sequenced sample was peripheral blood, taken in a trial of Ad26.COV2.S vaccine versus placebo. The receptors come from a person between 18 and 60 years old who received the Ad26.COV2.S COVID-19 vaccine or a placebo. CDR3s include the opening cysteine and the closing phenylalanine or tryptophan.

CASSQDYSLNEQFF	TRBV4-3
CASSPIGVAGDVEQYF	TRBV7-2
CASSIRGLTDTQYF	TRBV19
CASRPYGGPYEQYF	TRBV2
CASSPTQGARNYGYTF	TRBV9
CASSQEELYRVTGELFF	TRBV4-3
CASSHENREPNYGYTF	TRBV4-3
CASSLVSGGNTDTQYF	TRBV7-8
CASTLDRGNTEAFF	TRBV27
CASRPRGPGNEQFF	TRBV28
CSASLASSTDTQYF	TRBV20-1
CASSRHSQETQYF	TRBV19
CASSIVGNTGELFF	TRBV19
CASSIGWGDAYNEQFF	TRBV19
CASSLAGENIQYF	TRBV5-6
CAIRRGQGDYEQYF	TRBV10-3
CASSPSMDRGLGTEAFF	TRBV5-5
CASSYSLPQRPYEQFF	TRBV6-5
CASSLVQRGFPYEQYF	TRBV5-7
CASSQGGRRDYGYTF	TRBV4-3
CAGKGEYNSPLHF	TRBV30
CAWGPGQGHNSPLHF	TRBV30
CSAHRDWECF	TRBV20-1
CASTGMAQHF	TRBV28
CASSTTQGAGTDTQYF	TRBV5-1
CAIQRQYLTGNTEAFF	TRBV6-6
CASSLGTGTYNEQFF	TRBV9
CASSAQTGGPYEQYF	TRBV18
CASSSAGQGGYEQYF	TRBV13
CASRRIERSHDPNEKLFF	TRBV5-1
CASSQDTGNTEAFF	TRBV4-3
CSASRQGALRVWTEAFF	TRBV20-1
CASKTRKQGANSPLHF	TRBV28
CASSPGLAGDQETQYF	TRBV5-8
CASRGEAGYTF	TRBV5-1
CASSQDVQGLNQPQHF	TRBV4-3
CASSPPIGNEQFF	TRBV18
CASSHGGTTDTQYF	TRBV5-6
CASSQSWGTVGSPLHF	TRBV4-3
CASSSGGQTNYGYTF	TRBV5-4
CASSSLVPTGELFF	TRBV7-2
CASSQGRVETQYF	TRBV14